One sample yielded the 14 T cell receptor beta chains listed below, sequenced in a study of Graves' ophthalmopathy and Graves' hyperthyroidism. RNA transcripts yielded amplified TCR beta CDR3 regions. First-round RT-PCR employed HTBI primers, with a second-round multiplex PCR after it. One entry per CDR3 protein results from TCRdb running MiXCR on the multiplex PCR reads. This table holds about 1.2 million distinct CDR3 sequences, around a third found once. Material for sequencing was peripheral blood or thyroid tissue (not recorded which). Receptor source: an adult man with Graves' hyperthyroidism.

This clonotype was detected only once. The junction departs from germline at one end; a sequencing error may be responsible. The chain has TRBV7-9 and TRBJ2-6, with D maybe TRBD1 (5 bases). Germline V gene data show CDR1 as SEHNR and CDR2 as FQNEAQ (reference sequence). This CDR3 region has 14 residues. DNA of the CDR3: TGTGCCAGCAGCTTAGTGTTTGGGGCTAACGTCCTGACTTTC. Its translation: CASSLVFGANVLTF.

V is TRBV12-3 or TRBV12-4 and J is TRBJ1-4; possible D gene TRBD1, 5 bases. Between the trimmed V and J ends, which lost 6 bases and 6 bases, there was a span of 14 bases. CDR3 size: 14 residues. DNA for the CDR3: TGTGCCAGCAGCAAAGGGGAAATAGATGAAAAACTGTTTTTT. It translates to CASSKGEIDEKLFF.

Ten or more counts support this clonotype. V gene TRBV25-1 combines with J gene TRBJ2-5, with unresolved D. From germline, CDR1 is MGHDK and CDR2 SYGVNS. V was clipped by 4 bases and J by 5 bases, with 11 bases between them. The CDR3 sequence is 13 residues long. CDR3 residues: CASSVFTFETQYF. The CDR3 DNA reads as TGTGCCAGCAGTGTATTTACTTTTGAGACCCAGTACTTC.

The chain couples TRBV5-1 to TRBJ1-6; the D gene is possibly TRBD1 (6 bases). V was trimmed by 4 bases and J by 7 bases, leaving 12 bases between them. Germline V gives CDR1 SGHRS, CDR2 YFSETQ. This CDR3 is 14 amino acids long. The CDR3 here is CASSLDSWNSPLHF. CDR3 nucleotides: TGCGCCAGCAGCCTGGACAGTTGGAATTCACCCCTCCACTTT.

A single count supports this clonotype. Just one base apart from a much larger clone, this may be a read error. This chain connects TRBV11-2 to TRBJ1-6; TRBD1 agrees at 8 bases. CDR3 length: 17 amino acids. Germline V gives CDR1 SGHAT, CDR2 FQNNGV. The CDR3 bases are TGTACCAGCAGCGCCGGGACAGGCTCTATTTTAACTTCACCCCTCCACTTT. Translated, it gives CTSSAGTGSILTSPLHF. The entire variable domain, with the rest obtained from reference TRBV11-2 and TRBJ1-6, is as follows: EAGVAQSPRYKIIEKRQSVAFWCNPISGHATLYWYQQILGQGPKLLIQFQNNGVVDDSQLPKDRFSAERLKGVDSTLKIQPAKLEDSAVYLCTSSAGTGSILTSPLHFGNGTRLTVT.

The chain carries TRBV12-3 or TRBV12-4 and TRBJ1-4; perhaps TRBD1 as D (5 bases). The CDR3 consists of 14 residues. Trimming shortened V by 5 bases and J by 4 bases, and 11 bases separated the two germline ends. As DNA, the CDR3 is TGTGCCAGCAGTACCAGACAGAATAATGAAAAACTGTTTTTT. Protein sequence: CASSTRQNNEKLFF.

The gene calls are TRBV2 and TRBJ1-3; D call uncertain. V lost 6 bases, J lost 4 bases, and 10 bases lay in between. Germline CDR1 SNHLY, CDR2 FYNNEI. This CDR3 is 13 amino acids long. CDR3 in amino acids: CASRNAAGNTIYF. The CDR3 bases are TGTGCCAGCAGGAACGCGGCGGGAAACACCATATATTTT.

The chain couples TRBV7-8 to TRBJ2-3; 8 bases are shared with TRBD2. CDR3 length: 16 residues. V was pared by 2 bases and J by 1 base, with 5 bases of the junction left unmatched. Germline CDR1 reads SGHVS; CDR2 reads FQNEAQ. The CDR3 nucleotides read TGTGCCAGCAGCTTATCCGGGAGGGCCCGCACAGATACGCAGTATTTT. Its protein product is CASSLSGRARTDTQYF.

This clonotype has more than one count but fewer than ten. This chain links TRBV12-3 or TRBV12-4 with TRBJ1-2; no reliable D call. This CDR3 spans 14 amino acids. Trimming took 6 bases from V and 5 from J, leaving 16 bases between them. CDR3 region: CASSIHGREYGYTF. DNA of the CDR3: TGTGCCAGCAGCATCCATGGGAGAGAGTATGGCTACACCTTC.

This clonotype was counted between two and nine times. CDR3 coding DNA: TGTGCCAGCAGCTTCGCAGGGTATAATGAAAAACTGTTTTTT. It codes for CASSFAGYNEKLFF. V is TRBV11-2 and J is TRBJ1-4; D possibly corresponds to TRBD1 (5 bases). CDR1 is SGHAT and CDR2 is FQNNGV in the germline V gene. The length of the CDR3 is 14 residues. The V end lost 3 bases, the J end lost 4 bases, and 9 bases lay between the germline ends.

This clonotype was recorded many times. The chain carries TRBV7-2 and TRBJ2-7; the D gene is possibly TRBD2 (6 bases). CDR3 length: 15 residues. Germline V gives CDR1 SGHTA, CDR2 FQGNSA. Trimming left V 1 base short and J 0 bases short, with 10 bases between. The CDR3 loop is CASSLGGLRSYEQYF. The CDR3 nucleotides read TGTGCCAGCAGCTTAGGGGGACTGCGCTCCTACGAGCAGTACTTC.

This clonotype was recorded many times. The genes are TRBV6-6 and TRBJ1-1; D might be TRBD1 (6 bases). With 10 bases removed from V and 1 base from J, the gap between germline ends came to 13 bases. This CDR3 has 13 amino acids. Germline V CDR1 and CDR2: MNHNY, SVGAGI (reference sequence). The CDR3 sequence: CAMSRTENTEAFF. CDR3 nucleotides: TGTGCCATGTCCCGGACAGAGAACACTGAAGCTTTCTTT.

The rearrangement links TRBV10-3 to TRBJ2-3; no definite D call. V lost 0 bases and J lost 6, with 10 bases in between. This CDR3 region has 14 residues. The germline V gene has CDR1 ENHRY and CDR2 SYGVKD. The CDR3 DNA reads TGTGCCATCAGTGAGTCCGGGCTTTCGGATACGCAGTATTTT. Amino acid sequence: CAISESGLSDTQYF.

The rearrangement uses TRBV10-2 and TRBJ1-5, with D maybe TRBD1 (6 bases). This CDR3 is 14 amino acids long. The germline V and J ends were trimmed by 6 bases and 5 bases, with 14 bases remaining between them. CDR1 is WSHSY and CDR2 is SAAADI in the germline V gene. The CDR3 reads CASSPQGTHQPQHF. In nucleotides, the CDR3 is TGCGCCAGCAGCCCACAGGGAACCCATCAGCCCCAGCATTTT.